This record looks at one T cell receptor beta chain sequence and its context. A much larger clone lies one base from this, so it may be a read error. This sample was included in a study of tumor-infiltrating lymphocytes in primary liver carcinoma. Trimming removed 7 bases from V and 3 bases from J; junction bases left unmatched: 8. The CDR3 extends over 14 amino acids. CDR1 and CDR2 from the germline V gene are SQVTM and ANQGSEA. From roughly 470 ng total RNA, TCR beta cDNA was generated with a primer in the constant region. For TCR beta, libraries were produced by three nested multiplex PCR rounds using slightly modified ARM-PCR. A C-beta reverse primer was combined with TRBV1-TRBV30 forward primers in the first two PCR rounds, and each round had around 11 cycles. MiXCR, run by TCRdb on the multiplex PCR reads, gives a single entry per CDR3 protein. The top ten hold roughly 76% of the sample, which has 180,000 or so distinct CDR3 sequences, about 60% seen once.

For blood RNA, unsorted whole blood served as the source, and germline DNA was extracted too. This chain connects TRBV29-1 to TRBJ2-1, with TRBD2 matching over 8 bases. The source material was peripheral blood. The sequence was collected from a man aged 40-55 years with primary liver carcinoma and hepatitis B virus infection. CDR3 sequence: CSAHGGGLYNEQFF. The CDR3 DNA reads TGCAGCGCACACGGGGGGGGCCTCTACAATGAGCAGTTCTTC.